This entry is about one T cell receptor (beta chain). No cognate antigen has been identified for it. Base qualities are not at hand, and no much larger clone is one base apart. Genomic DNA was extracted with the Qiagen DNeasy kit from unsorted PBMCs and from negatively selected CD4+ and CD8+ fractions. Amplification of TCR beta CDR3 regions was done by immunoSEQ multiplex PCR with primers that anneal to V and J segments. A synthetic immune receptor repertoire was used to minimize amplification bias, and any remaining bias was removed computationally after sequencing. From the authors' description of their analysis: Custom Python scripts were used to quantify repertoire diversity as the Shannon entropy index. Unsorted, CD4+ and CD8+ repertoires were examined separately, except in combined analyses, for which CD4+ and CD8+ sequences were merged in silico. A clone was considered expanded if an increase in frequency of at least 2-fold after treatment relative to C1D1 was found, and a pseudocount of 0.5 was applied to clones undetected at baseline. Clones with 0 or 1 copy at C1D1 were defined as singleton clones, while clones with 2 or more copies were defined as non-singleton clones. By matching protein sequences in sorted samples from the same patient, clones expanded in unsorted samples were annotated as CD4+, CD8+ or unknown. Wilcoxon tests on paired samples were used to test diversity changes from C1D1 to C4D1. TCRdb took this table from immuneACCESS and kept in-frame rearrangements with V and J called. Such tables lack part of the clones; where checked against another copy, unresolved V genes explain under half of the gap, and the rest is unexplained. That table supplies the V and J calls and clone size; D and trimming were determined from the DNA. For this sample there are approximately 44,000 clones; approximately 64% appear just once. The top ten hold 3% of the sample.

This record belongs to a study of PD-1 blockade in classical Hodgkin lymphoma (dated by TCRdb to about 2020). As for the study more broadly: Nivolumab dosing was 3 mg/kg intravenously every 2 weeks, continuing until either disease progression or unacceptable toxicity. To define a peripheral blood immune signature of response to PD-1 blockade in classical Hodgkin lymphoma, the study combined TCR beta sequencing with CyTOF. Results and caveats for the whole study, not just this receptor: Only a single clinical trial cohort was studied, and what caused the repertoire differences, possibly disease activity or prior therapy, remained undefined. Baseline diversity similar to that of newly diagnosed patients was observed in trial patients achieving complete response, whereas significantly lower diversity was observed in partial responders and progressors. CD4+ but not CD8+ TCR diversity rose significantly by C4D1 (p=0.0027 vs p=0.16), most apparent in complete responders (p=0.02). Baseline TCR diversity was reported to be lower in newly diagnosed patients than in healthy donors, and even lower in relapsed/refractory patients. Patients starting nivolumab less than 1 year after ASCT had lower diversity and were excluded from later analyses to avoid confounding by immune reconstitution.

Explained via the paper, the time point label denotes: cycle 1 day 1 (C1D1), immediately before nivolumab initiation. Every trial patient had relapsed after autologous stem cell transplantation, and cohorts A, B and C differed in prior brentuximab vedotin exposure. The trial cohort included roughly 60 patients with relapsed/refractory classical Hodgkin lymphoma, and each patient had a best overall response of complete response, partial response or progressive disease. Trial patients were treated with single-agent nivolumab in the multi-cohort phase II CheckMate 205 trial. An independent review committee assessed best overall response by applying the 2007 International Working Group response criteria. Trial PBMCs were obtained immediately prior to nivolumab initiation (C1D1) and on therapy at cycle 2 day 1 and cycle 4 day 1. Peripheral blood was collected in 8 mL Vacutainer Cell Preparation Tubes, from which PBMCs were isolated by centrifugation and then cryopreserved.

The V end loses 4 bases and the J end loses 11 bases, and a stretch of 11 bases separates them. Per the germline V gene, MGHDK is the CDR1 and SYGVNS is the CDR2. Inclusive of the bounding cysteine and phenylalanine, the CDR3 is 11 residues long. The CDR3 DNA has 33 bases and is translated from base 1. This TCR came from a human donor with classical Hodgkin lymphoma. Sample: peripheral blood mononuclear cells (PBMCs), taken at baseline. In this chain, TRBV25-1 is recombined with TRBJ1-1, with the D gene too uncertain to name. The CDR3 corresponds to CASSANFRAFF. The DNA reads TGTGCCAGCAGTGCGAATTTCCGGGCTTTCTTT.